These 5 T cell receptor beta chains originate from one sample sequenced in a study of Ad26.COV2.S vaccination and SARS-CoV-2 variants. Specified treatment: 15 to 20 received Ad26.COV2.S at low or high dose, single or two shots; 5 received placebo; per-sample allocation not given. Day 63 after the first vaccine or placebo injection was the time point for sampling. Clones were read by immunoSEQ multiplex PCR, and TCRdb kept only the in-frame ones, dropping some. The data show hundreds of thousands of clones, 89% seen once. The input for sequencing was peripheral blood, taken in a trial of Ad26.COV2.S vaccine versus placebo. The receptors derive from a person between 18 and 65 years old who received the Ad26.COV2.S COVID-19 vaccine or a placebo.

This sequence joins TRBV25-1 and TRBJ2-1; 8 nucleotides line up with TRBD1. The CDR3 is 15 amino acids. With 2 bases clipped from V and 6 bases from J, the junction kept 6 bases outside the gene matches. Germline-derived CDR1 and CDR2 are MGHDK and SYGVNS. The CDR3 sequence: CASSERTGSINEQFF. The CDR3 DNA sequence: TGTGCCAGCAGTGAAAGGACAGGGTCCATCAATGAGCAGTTCTTC. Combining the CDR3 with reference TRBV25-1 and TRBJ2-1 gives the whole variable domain EADIYQTPRYLVIGTGKKITLECSQTMGHDKMYWYQQDPGMELHLIHYSYGVNSTEKGDLSSESTVSRIRTEHFPLTLESARPSHTSQYLCASSERTGSINEQFFGPGTRLTVL.

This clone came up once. CDR3 sequence reads: CSATYSYEQYF. The CDR3 DNA follows: TGCAGTGCTACATACAGCTACGAGCAGTACTTC. The genes are TRBV20-1 and TRBJ2-7; D ambiguous. The length of the CDR3 is 11 residues. Trimming removed 4 bases at V and 3 bases at J, with 7 bases between. Germline assignment: CDR1 DFQATT and CDR2 SNEGSKA (reference sequence).

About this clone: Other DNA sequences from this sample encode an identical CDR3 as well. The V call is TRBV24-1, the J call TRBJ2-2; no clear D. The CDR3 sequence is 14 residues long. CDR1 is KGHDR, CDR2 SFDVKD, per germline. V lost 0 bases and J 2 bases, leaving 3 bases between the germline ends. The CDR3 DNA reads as TGTGCCACCAGTGATTTGCTCAACACCGGGGAGCTGTTTTTT. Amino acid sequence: CATSDLLNTGELFF.

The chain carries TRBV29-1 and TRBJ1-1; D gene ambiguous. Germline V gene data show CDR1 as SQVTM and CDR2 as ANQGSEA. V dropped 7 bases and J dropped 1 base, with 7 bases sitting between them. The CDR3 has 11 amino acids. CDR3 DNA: TGCAGCGGATACAGGAACACTGAAGCTTTCTTT. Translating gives CSGYRNTEAFF. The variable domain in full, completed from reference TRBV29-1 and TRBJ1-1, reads SAVISQKPSRDICQRGTSLTIQCQVDSQVTMMFWYRQQPGQSLTLIATANQGSEATYESGFVIDKFPISRPNLTFSTLTVSNMSPEDSSIYLCSGYRNTEAFFGQGTRLTVV.

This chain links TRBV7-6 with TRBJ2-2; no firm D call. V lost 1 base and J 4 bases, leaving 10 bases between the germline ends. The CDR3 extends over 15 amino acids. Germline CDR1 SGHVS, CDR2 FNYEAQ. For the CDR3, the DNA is TGTGCCAGCAGCTTAGGAACGGGTCCCACCGGGGAGCTGTTTTTT. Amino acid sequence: CASSLGTGPTGELFF.